This record covers a single T cell receptor beta chain. CDR3 length equals 12 residues. V was shortened by 5 bases and J by 3 bases, with 6 bases between the two germline ends. From germline, CDR1 is MNHEY and CDR2 SVGEGT. This entry comes from a study of blood T cell repertoires in COVID-19. At the level of the study: Researchers got acute and convalescent COVID-19 samples from the United States, Italy and Spain. In each case, the material was cDNA or gDNA derived from T cells, B-cell-depleted T cells, or PBMCs.

Repertoires were generated with immunoSEQ multiplex PCR, while TCRdb's copy carries only in-frame clones and drops some. The sample holds nearly 300,000 clones, approximately 89% seen once. Sequencing was carried out using peripheral blood. The V call is TRBV6-2 or TRBV6-3, the J call TRBJ2-3, with D uncertain. This sequence was found in a woman aged 25 to 39 who had recovered from COVID-19. DNA for the CDR3: TGTGCCAGCAGTCCCGTTACAGATACGCAGTATTTT. It specifies CASSPVTDTQYF.